These 27 T cell receptor beta chains originate from one sample sequenced in a study of lymphopenia after photon versus proton radiotherapy. Sequenced by immunoSEQ multiplex PCR; TCRdb stores in-frame clones only, minus some. Among roughly 29,000 clones listed, roughly 87% were seen once. The source was peripheral blood, collected from a patient treated with proton-based radiotherapy. The receptors derive from a woman aged 55-70 years with cholangiocarcinoma. Some clones in this sample may be carry-over from other donors' samples.

The chain has TRBV7-9 and TRBJ1-1; maybe TRBD1 (6 bases). Trimming removed 8 bases from V and 3 bases from J, with 13 bases in between. This CDR3 region has 13 residues. Germline loops: CDR1 SEHNR, CDR2 FQNEAQ (reference sequence). CDR3 sequence reads: CASLGGAYTEAFF. The CDR3 DNA reads as TGTGCCAGCTTGGGGGGCGCGTACACTGAAGCTTTCTTT.

V gene TRBV6-6 combines with J gene TRBJ2-1; no firm D call. CDR3 size: 16 residues. V lost 6 bases, J lost 3 bases, and 18 bases lay in between. Germline assignment: CDR1 MNHNY and CDR2 SVGAGI (reference sequence). Here the CDR3 DNA reads TGTGCCAGCAGCCCACTTCCGGCCCAGAGCTACAATGAGCAGTTCTTC. Translating gives CASSPLPAQSYNEQFF.

The chain links TRBV27 to TRBJ2-1; D is uncertain. Germline loops: CDR1 MNHEY, CDR2 SMNVEV (reference sequence). The ends were cut back, 4 bases at V and 4 bases at J, with 14 bases in the middle. The CDR3 runs 15 residues. This CDR3 reads CASSSPTPQYNEQFF. The CDR3 DNA reads TGTGCCAGCAGTTCCCCGACCCCACAGTACAATGAGCAGTTCTTC.

The rearrangement uses TRBV27 and TRBJ2-3, with a weak D call TRBD2 (6 bases). Germline lookup yields CDR1 MNHEY and CDR2 SMNVEV (reference sequence). Between the trimmed V and J ends, which lost 0 bases and 3 bases, there was a span of 13 bases. The CDR3 spans 16 residues. The DNA of the CDR3 is TGTGCCAGCAGTTTATCCTCGGGACTCACAACAGATACGCAGTATTTT. It specifies CASSLSSGLTTDTQYF.

The chain combines TRBV30 with TRBJ1-2; possibly TRBD1 for D (6 bases). The CDR3 covers 13 residues. The germline V and J ends were trimmed by 4 bases and 8 bases, with 17 bases remaining between them. CDR1 and CDR2 (germline): GTSNPN, SVGIG (reference sequence). Written as DNA, the CDR3 is TGTGCCTGGACCGCCTATACGGGGGGCGGCTACACCTTC. It encodes CAWTAYTGGGYTF. The whole variable domain, remainder taken from reference TRBV30 and TRBJ1-2, is SQTIHQWPATLVQPVGSPLSLECTVEGTSNPNLYWYRQAAGRGLQLLFYSVGIGQISSEVPQNLSASRPQDRQFILSSKKLLLSDSGFYLCAWTAYTGGGYTFGSGTRLTVV.

The chain carries TRBV2 and TRBJ2-5; 7 bases match TRBD2. Germline V gives CDR1 SNHLY, CDR2 FYNNEI. The V gene end was trimmed by 6 bases and the J gene end by 2 bases; junction bases not matched to a gene: 3. The CDR3 has 13 amino acids. The DNA for the CDR3 is TGTGCCAGCAGATGGGACTATCAAGAGACCCAGTACTTC. Translated, it gives CASRWDYQETQYF. The whole variable domain, remainder taken from reference TRBV2 and TRBJ2-5, is EPEVTQTPSHQVTQMGQEVILRCVPISNHLYFYWYRQILGQKVEFLVSFYNNEISEKSEIFDDQFSVERPDGSNFTLKIRSTKLEDSAMYFCASRWDYQETQYFGPGTRLLVL.

The chain carries TRBV18 and TRBJ1-2; D is ambiguous. Germline CDR1 reads KGHSH; CDR2 reads LQKENI. The ends were cut back, 5 bases at V and 6 bases at J, with 7 bases in the middle. The CDR3 has 11 amino acids. CDR3 sequence (DNA): TGTGCCAGCTCAGTAGGTGATGGCTACACCTTC. Translation: CASSVGDGYTF. Supplemented by reference TRBV18 and TRBJ1-2, the full variable domain reads NAGVMQNPRHLVRRRGQEARLRCSPMKGHSHVYWYRQLPEEGLKFMVYLQKENIIDESGMPKERFSAEFPKEGPSILRIQQVVRGDSAAYFCASSVGDGYTFGSGTRLTVV.

The gene calls are TRBV27 and TRBJ2-1; 10 bases match TRBD1. V lost 7 bases, J lost 1 base, and 4 bases stayed unmatched. CDR1 and CDR2 from the germline V gene are MNHEY and SMNVEV (reference sequence). The CDR3 loop spans 15 amino acids. The CDR3 DNA reads TGTGCCAGCAAAACGGGACAGGGGTCCTACAATGAGCAGTTCTTC. Protein: CASKTGQGSYNEQFF.

For the CDR3, the DNA is TGCAGTGCGGGAACTATGAGGACGCAGTATTTT. Amino acids: CSAGTMRTQYF. This chain joins TRBV20-1 and TRBJ2-3; D call uncertain. Germline lookup yields CDR1 DFQATT and CDR2 SNEGSKA (reference sequence). The V gene lost 6 bases and the J gene lost 9 bases, with 13 bases spanning the gap. CDR3 length equals 11 residues.

The genes are TRBV27 and TRBJ2-1; D is unclear. V lost 1 base to trimming and J lost 0 bases, with 4 bases between them. Per the germline V gene, CDR1 is MNHEY and CDR2 is SMNVEV (reference sequence). The CDR3 consists of 14 residues. The CDR3 sequence is CASSLYSSYNEQFF. In DNA, the CDR3 is TGTGCCAGCAGTTTATACAGCTCCTACAATGAGCAGTTCTTC.

The chain is built from TRBV2 and TRBJ2-7, with 7 bases lining up with TRBD1. Germline CDR1 reads SNHLY; CDR2 reads FYNNEI. Germline trimming cut 8 bases from V and 1 base from J; bases unmatched to any gene: 2. The CDR3 covers 12 residues. The CDR3 DNA reads TGTGCCAGCTCGGGACAGTCCTACGAGCAGTACTTC. This codes for CASSGQSYEQYF. Using reference TRBV2 and TRBJ2-7 for the parts outside the CDR3, the full variable domain is EPEVTQTPSHQVTQMGQEVILRCVPISNHLYFYWYRQILGQKVEFLVSFYNNEISEKSEIFDDQFSVERPDGSNFTLKIRSTKLEDSAMYFCASSGQSYEQYFGPGTRLTVT.

The chain employs TRBV10-2 and TRBJ2-1, with 9 bases fitting TRBD2. V lost 1 base to trimming and J lost 6 bases; unmatched junction nucleotides: 10. The length of the CDR3 is 17 residues. CDR1 is WSHSY, CDR2 SAAADI, per germline. This CDR3 is CASSEYGGGRAVNEQFF. The CDR3 coding sequence is TGCGCCAGCAGTGAGTATGGCGGCGGGAGGGCCGTCAATGAGCAGTTCTTC.

The V call is TRBV7-3, the J call TRBJ2-7, with 7 bases fitting TRBD1. CDR3 length equals 15 residues. Germline trimming cut 4 bases from V and 3 bases from J; bases unmatched to any gene: 9. The germline gives CDR1 SGHTA, CDR2 FQGTGA. In DNA, the CDR3 is TGTGCCAGCAGCTACACACCGGGACAGATCTACGAGCAGTACTTC. Its protein is CASSYTPGQIYEQYF.

The sample holds a few counts of this clone. CDR3 region: CASGSTPSHYEQYF. The CDR3 DNA follows: TGTGCCAGCGGGAGCACCCCATCTCACTACGAGCAGTACTTC. The chain couples TRBV21-1 to TRBJ2-7; the D segment call TRBD2 is taken from the table without a DNA check. TRBV21-1 is marked as a pseudogene. The CDR3 runs 14 residues.

The chain couples TRBV9 to TRBJ2-1, with 9 bases lining up with TRBD2. Germline CDR1 SGDLS, CDR2 YYNGEE. This CDR3 has 15 amino acids. The V segment lost 8 bases and the J segment 2 bases; nucleotides outside the gene matches: 8. The CDR3 here is CASSRLADTYNEQFF. CDR3 in DNA: TGTGCCAGTTCTCGACTAGCGGACACCTACAATGAGCAGTTCTTC. The variable domain in full, with the rest retrieved from reference TRBV9 and TRBJ2-1, is DSGVTQTPKHLITATGQRVTLRCSPRSGDLSVYWYQQSLDQGLQFLIQYYNGEERAKGNILERFSAQQFPDLHSELNLSSLELGDSALYFCASSRLADTYNEQFFGPGTRLTVL.

The chain recombines TRBV11-3 with TRBJ2-7; the D is unclear. The CDR3 spans 13 residues. Germline lookup yields CDR1 SGHNT and CDR2 YENEEA. V was clipped by 1 base and J by 6 bases, with 10 bases between them. CDR3 coding DNA: TGTGCCAGCAGCTTAGTTCCCTACGGCGAGCAGTACTTC. This encodes CASSLVPYGEQYF.

The rearrangement links TRBV2 to TRBJ1-1; 7 bases are shared with TRBD1. The length of the CDR3 is 13 residues. The V and J ends lost 6 bases and 6 bases, in that order; junction bases with no gene match: 7. Germline V lookup: CDR1 SNHLY, CDR2 FYNNEI. The CDR3 region is CASRAQGLAEAFF. Written as DNA, the CDR3 is TGTGCCAGCAGAGCACAGGGGTTGGCTGAAGCTTTCTTT.

The gene calls are TRBV5-5 and TRBJ2-1; no clear D. V lost 0 bases to trimming and J lost 5 bases, with 15 bases between them. CDR1 is SGHKS and CDR2 is YYEKEE in the germline V gene (reference sequence). This CDR3 is 16 amino acids long. The CDR3 bases are TGTGCCAGCAGCTTGGGCTCTTCACGAGGAAACAATGAGCAGTTCTTC. It yields the protein CASSLGSSRGNNEQFF.

Here the CDR3 reads CASSPTARTGDGYTF. The CDR3, as DNA: TGCGCCAGCAGCCCTACTGCCCGGACAGGGGACGGCTACACCTTC. This chain connects TRBV5-1 to TRBJ1-2, with TRBD1 matching 9 bases. Germline V gene lookup returns CDR1 SGHRS and CDR2 YFSETQ. V gave up 4 bases and J gave up 8 bases; unmatched junction bases: 12. The CDR3 contains 15 residues.

This CDR3 reads CASSLVTGEDEAFF. The DNA for the CDR3 is TGTGCCAGCAGCTTAGTGACAGGGGAGGATGAAGCTTTCTTT. The rearrangement uses TRBV7-9 and TRBJ1-1, with 8 bases aligning to TRBD1. The CDR3 consists of 14 residues. Germline V CDR1 and CDR2: SEHNR, FQNEAQ (reference sequence). V lost 1 base to trimming and J lost 7 bases; unmatched junction nucleotides: 5.

On this clone itself: A much larger clonotype is one base distant, so this may be a read error. This CDR3 is missing its conserved last phenylalanine or tryptophan, likely due to a read error. The CDR3 DNA reads as TGTGCCAGCAGCTTGGGTCTCGACAGGGAAAAGGATCAGCCCCAGCATATT. The encoded protein is CASSLGLDREKDQPQHI. The chain employs TRBV7-9 and TRBJ1-5; 7 nucleotides align to TRBD1. The V gene end was trimmed by 3 bases and the J gene end by 5 bases; junction bases not matched to a gene: 13. Germline lookup yields CDR1 SEHNR and CDR2 FQNEAQ (reference sequence). This CDR3 region has 17 residues.

V is TRBV6-5 and J is TRBJ2-7, with D possibly matching TRBD1 (5 bases). V lost 5 bases and J 0 bases, leaving 11 bases between the germline ends. The CDR3 extends over 14 amino acids. Germline values: CDR1 MNHEY, CDR2 SVGAGI. This CDR3 is CASSKTAPSYEQYF. For the CDR3, the DNA is TGTGCCAGCAGTAAGACAGCTCCCTCCTACGAGCAGTACTTC.

The V call is TRBV11-1, the J call TRBJ1-3; D gene unclear. Deletions cut 5 bases from V and 2 bases from J, with 22 bases between. The V gene's germline CDR1 is SGHAT and CDR2 FQDESV (reference sequence). The CDR3 sequence is 18 residues long. The CDR3 DNA reads TGTGCCAGCAGCCCAATTCCTTCGTCTCTTCGGCCTGGAAACACCATATATTTT. It encodes CASSPIPSSLRPGNTIYF.

This clone was seen only once. This chain links TRBV29-1 with TRBJ2-3, with D perhaps matching TRBD1 (7 bases). This CDR3 has 16 residues. Looked up from germline, CDR1 is SQVTM and CDR2 is ANQGSEA. V dropped 8 bases and J dropped 0 bases, with 21 bases sitting between them. The CDR3 protein is CSLNRGLQESTDTQYF. CDR3 nucleotide sequence: TGCAGCTTAAACAGGGGACTCCAGGAGAGCACAGATACGCAGTATTTT.

V is TRBV18 and J is TRBJ1-1; TRBD1 agrees at 9 bases. From germline, CDR1 is KGHSH and CDR2 LQKENI. Trimming cost V 3 bases and J 5 bases; bases outside gene matches: 7. The CDR3 is 15 amino acids. In DNA, the CDR3 is TGTGCCAGCTCACCCGGGACAGGGTCTAATACTGAAGCTTTCTTT. Its translation is CASSPGTGSNTEAFF.

This clone was detected only once. V is TRBV19 and J is TRBJ1-5; D perhaps matches TRBD1 (5 bases). The ends were cut back, 7 bases at V and 7 bases at J, with 14 bases in the middle. CDR1 is LNHDA and CDR2 is SQIVND in the germline V gene (reference sequence). The CDR3 is made up of 13 amino acids. The CDR3 protein is CASTRGRGQPQHF. The CDR3 DNA follows: TGTGCCAGTACGAGGGGCCGGGGACAGCCCCAGCATTTT.

This chain links TRBV5-6 with TRBJ1-6; possibly TRBD1 for D (5 bases). The germline V gene has CDR1 SGHDT and CDR2 YYEEEE. Trimming took off 5 bases at V and 0 bases at J, with 12 bases between the two ends. The CDR3 totals 16 residues. CDR3 sequence reads: CASRRDGSSYNSPLHF. CDR3 DNA: TGTGCCAGCAGACGGGACGGAAGCTCCTATAATTCACCCCTCCACTTT.